The source of this T cell receptor beta chain is a study of T cells after yellow fever vaccination (dated by TCRdb to about 2019). About the investigation overall: The SMART-Seq v4 Ultra Low Input RNA kit was used to prepare libraries from fractions with low cell numbers. Bulk TCR alpha and beta repertoires were sequenced longitudinally to track T-cell clones before and after primary and booster YFV17D yellow fever vaccination. Two healthy male donors, one aged 18 to 30 and one aged 30 to 40 years, made up the cohort. Bulk PBMC replicates and cell subsets were isolated from blood drawn at multiple timepoints before and after both primary and secondary immunization. Results the study describes overall, beyond this receptor: Compared with the primary T-cell response, the secondary T-cell response was weaker but faster, peaking on day 5 rather than day 15. The study included only a couple of donors, which limits how far the findings can be generalized. Computational filtering was required because FACS-sorted repertoires could contain abundant contaminating clonotypes from the bulk population. A small share of clonotypes was detected in both CD4 and CD8 compartments, with the overlap likely arising from convergent recombination. Most clones expanded after primary vaccination (96% of CD4 and 88% of CD8) were re-detected after the booster, suggesting that broad memory maintenance occurred.

This clonotype showed up many times. Its antigen remains unidentified. Base qualities are not provided; no much larger clone lies one nucleotide away. TCR cDNA was made using 5'RACE template switching, a step that added a universal primer site and unique molecular identifiers. Priming of cDNA synthesis was performed from both the TCR alpha and TCR beta constant segments. Libraries were amplified in two PCR steps, with sample barcodes and sequencing adapters added in the second step. Sequencing of libraries was performed on Illumina HiSeq 2500 (2x100 bp) or NovaSeq (2x150 bp). Processing in the source paper ran as follows. MIGEC was used to demultiplex reads and collapse the reads into UMI consensus sequences, and MiXCR was used for V(D)J alignment. Vaccine-responding clonotypes were defined with edgeR using replicate PBMC samples, requiring FDR below 0.01 and a log2 fold change above 5 up to day 15. Each bulk clonotype was labeled CD4 or CD8 based on which sequenced repertoire, CD4 or CD8, contained the clonotype at higher abundance. TCRdb passed the public sequencing reads through fastp at Q25 and MiXCR, retaining productive beta sequences. Rows are unified per CDR3 protein, each entry keeping the most common DNA and genes. TCRdb's processing, not the study's, gives the V and J calls here. This sample lists approximately 600,000 distinct CDR3 sequences; 9% to 15% were detected once. 15% of the sample comes from the top ten.

The CDR3 measures 14 amino acids from cysteine to phenylalanine. The sequence is cut down to CDR3 DNA, 42 bases in frame from base 1. V is reduced by 0 bases and J by 4 bases, leaving a spacing of 4 bases between them. Reading the germline V gene gives CDR1 LGHNA and CDR2 YSLEER. According to the study, the label for this sample's treatment or condition signals: live attenuated yellow fever vaccine strain. Two biological replicates of bulk PBMCs were collected at each blood-draw timepoint. A standard Ficoll-Paque protocol was used to isolate PBMCs from peripheral blood. RNA was extracted with TriZol from bulk PBMCs, CD4 and CD8 fractions, and dextramer-positive and dextramer-negative fractions.

This specimen was PBMCs, taken on the day of the yellow fever booster vaccination. The chain is assembled from TRBV4-3 and TRBJ2-6, with the identity of the D gene unclear. The sequence came from a man aged 25 to 45 who received the YFV17D yellow fever vaccine. The CDR3 in this case is CASSQDLGANVLTF. The DNA sequence reads TGCGCCAGCAGCCAAGATCTAGGGGCCAACGTCCTGACTTTC.